These 8 T cell receptor beta chains came from one sample sequenced in a study of lymphopenia after photon versus proton radiotherapy. Using immunoSEQ multiplex PCR, the repertoire was profiled, and TCRdb retains in-frame clones only, with some absent. The sample lists 50,000 to 60,000 clones; about 92% were seen once. Sequenced material: peripheral blood, taken from a patient treated with photon-based radiotherapy. All receptors derive from a woman aged 40 to 50 with cholangiocarcinoma.

The genes are TRBV10-3 and TRBJ2-1; perhaps D is TRBD1 or TRBD2 (5 bases each). Deletions cut 7 bases from V and 5 bases from J, with 12 bases between. CDR3 length: 13 amino acids. Germline values: CDR1 ENHRY, CDR2 SYGVKD. This chain's CDR3 is CAIIGGSNNEQFF. The CDR3 DNA reads as TGTGCCATCATTGGGGGATCAAACAATGAGCAGTTCTTC.

The chain combines TRBV5-1 with TRBJ1-2; 9 bases line up with TRBD1. CDR3 length: 13 amino acids. CDR1 is SGHRS, CDR2 YFSETQ, per germline. V trimming: 4 bases; J trimming: 6 bases; junction bases outside the gene matches: 4. CDR3 coding DNA: TGCGCCAGCAGCCAGACAGGGGGAGATGGCTACACCTTC. Its translation is CASSQTGGDGYTF.

The chain employs TRBV5-8 and TRBJ1-5; TRBD1 is a possible D gene (6 bases). Germline V gives CDR1 SGHTS, CDR2 YDEGEE. V was shortened by 4 bases and J by 7 bases, with 15 bases between the two germline ends. This CDR3 has 14 amino acids. The CDR3 DNA follows: TGTGCCAGCAGCCGGGAGGGGGATGGACAGCCCCAGCATTTT. This translates into CASSREGDGQPQHF. The whole variable domain, filled in from reference TRBV5-8 and TRBJ1-5, reads EAGVTQSPTHLIKTRGQQATLRCSPISGHTSVYWYQQALGLGLQFLLWYDEGEERNRGNFPPRFSGRQFPNYSSELNVNALELEDSALYLCASSREGDGQPQHFGDGTRLSIL.

This sequence joins TRBV30 and TRBJ1-6; D unclear. The V gene's germline CDR1 is GTSNPN and CDR2 SVGIG (reference sequence). CDR3 length equals 14 residues. Trimming took off 4 bases at V and 9 bases at J, with 16 bases between the two ends. The CDR3 region has the DNA TGTGCCTGGACCCTCGACTCGAGCGGTTCACCCCTCCACTTT. As protein: CAWTLDSSGSPLHF.

The rearrangement links TRBV11-2 to TRBJ1-4; possible D gene TRBD1, 5 bases. CDR1 and CDR2 (germline): SGHAT, FQNNGV. The CDR3 spans 14 residues. Deletions cut 5 bases from V and 8 bases from J, with 15 bases between. This CDR3 is CASSPQQVREKLFF. CDR3 DNA: TGTGCCAGCAGCCCTCAACAGGTTCGGGAAAAACTGTTTTTT. Complete variable domain (other parts from reference TRBV11-2 and TRBJ1-4): EAGVAQSPRYKIIEKRQSVAFWCNPISGHATLYWYQQILGQGPKLLIQFQNNGVVDDSQLPKDRFSAERLKGVDSTLKIQPAKLEDSAVYLCASSPQQVREKLFFGSGTQLSVL.

The chain couples TRBV18 to TRBJ1-4; D gene uncertain. V gave up 3 bases and J gave up 4 bases, with 0 bases separating them. CDR3 length: 11 amino acids. Germline loops: CDR1 KGHSH, CDR2 LQKENI. The CDR3 DNA follows: TGTGCCAGCTCACCTAATGAAAAACTGTTTTTT. This translates into CASSPNEKLFF.

This chain connects TRBV28 to TRBJ2-7; possibly TRBD1 or TRBD2 for D (5 bases each). The CDR3 covers 14 residues. V lost 7 bases and J lost 3, with 16 bases in between. The germline gives CDR1 MDHEN, CDR2 SYDVKM. Here the CDR3 reads CASTDGGRYYEQYF. CDR3 DNA: TGTGCCAGCACCGATGGGGGACGGTACTACGAGCAGTACTTC.

This clone was detected only once. This chain connects TRBV5-5 to TRBJ2-3; D call uncertain. The germline V gene encodes CDR1 SGHKS and CDR2 YYEKEE (reference sequence). The CDR3 is 14 residues long. Trimming removed 0 bases at V and 5 bases at J, with 10 bases between. CDR3 residues: CASSLVAAIDTQYF. The CDR3 coding sequence is TGTGCCAGCAGCTTGGTAGCAGCGATAGATACGCAGTATTTT.